Shown below are 19 T cell receptor beta chains from a single sample sequenced in a study of identical twins. MiXCR, applied by TCRdb to the 5' RACE reads, yields one record per CDR3 protein. The table includes 550,000 to 700,000 distinct CDR3 sequences, less than 25% detected once. The sample was also reused in another study, on T cells expressing NK-cell markers.

Input material: PBMCs. Every receptor here comes from a woman under 30 in good health.

The chain uses TRBV18 and TRBJ2-1, with 11 nucleotides matching TRBD2. The V gene end was trimmed by 6 bases and the J gene end by 0 bases; junction bases not matched to a gene: 4. Germline CDR1 is KGHSH and CDR2 is LQKENI. The CDR3 runs 16 residues. The CDR3 spells CASSQTSGISYNEQFF. In DNA, the CDR3 is TGTGCCAGCTCGCAGACTAGCGGGATCTCCTACAATGAGCAGTTCTTC. The variable domain in full, with the rest retrieved from reference TRBV18 and TRBJ2-1, is NAGVMQNPRHLVRRRGQEARLRCSPMKGHSHVYWYRQLPEEGLKFMVYLQKENIIDESGMPKERFSAEFPKEGPSILRIQQVVRGDSAAYFCASSQTSGISYNEQFFGPGTRLTVL.

This clonotype occurred a few times. The CDR3 bases are TGTGCCATCAGTGCACTACCGGGACTAGCGGGGCAGGAGACCCAGTACTTC. Translating it yields CAISALPGLAGQETQYF. The V gene is TRBV10-3, the J gene TRBJ2-5; 13 nucleotides align to TRBD2. There are 17 residues in the CDR3. Germline-derived CDR1 and CDR2 are ENHRY and SYGVKD. V dropped 4 bases and J dropped 5; count of bases not matched to a gene: 10.

The DNA for the CDR3 is TGCGCCAGCAGCCCCGAGGGGGGACTAGTTTGGACGCAGTATTTT. It codes for CASSPEGGLVWTQYF. V gene TRBV4-3 combines with J gene TRBJ2-3; 8 positions match TRBD2. Unmatched junction bases numbered 12, after V lost 4 bases and J lost 9 bases. This CDR3 has 15 amino acids. The V gene's germline CDR1 is LGHNA and CDR2 YSLEER.

The chain's CDR3 is CASSWTSGLTDTQYF. The DNA for the CDR3 is TGTGCCAGCAGCTGGACTAGCGGGCTCACAGATACGCAGTATTTT. The chain combines TRBV12-3 or TRBV12-4 with TRBJ2-3; 11 bases align to TRBD2. The CDR3 totals 15 residues. V shed 6 bases and J 2 bases; nucleotides not matched to a gene: 4.

The J gene is TRBJ2-4, the V gene TRBV5-1, with 8 bases that match TRBD2. CDR1 and CDR2 (germline): SGHRS, YFSETQ. V shed 3 bases, J shed 0 bases, and the junction held 5 bases outside the gene matches. The CDR3 runs 16 residues. Written as DNA, the CDR3 is TGCGCCAGCAGCTCCACTAGCGGACTAGCCAAAAACATTCAGTACTTC. It encodes CASSSTSGLAKNIQYF.

The CDR3: CAAANTEAFF. Written as DNA, the CDR3 is TGTGCCGCGGCTAACACTGAAGCTTTCTTT. V gene TRBV10-3 combines with J gene TRBJ1-1; D not certain. This CDR3 contains 10 residues. Trimming took off 11 bases at V and 2 bases at J, with 6 bases between the two ends. Germline CDR1 and CDR2: ENHRY and SYGVKD.

The V and J genes are TRBV5-1 and TRBJ2-3; D might be TRBD1 (5 bases). The CDR3 sequence is 18 residues long. V gave up 0 bases and J gave up 2 bases, with 19 bases separating them. CDR1 is SGHRS, CDR2 YFSETQ, per germline. The DNA of the CDR3 is TGCGCCAGCAGCTTGGCCACTCGGTGGCAGGGCAACACAGATACGCAGTATTTT. It codes for CASSLATRWQGNTDTQYF.

This clonotype was observed a handful of times. This chain joins TRBV3-1 and TRBJ2-2; 7 bases map to TRBD1. Germline CDR1 reads LGHDT; CDR2 reads YNNKEL (reference sequence). V lost 5 bases to trimming and J lost 5 bases; unmatched junction nucleotides: 5. This CDR3 is 14 amino acids long. The CDR3 region is CASSGHRGTGELFF. The CDR3 region has the DNA TGTGCCAGCAGCGGCCACAGGGGAACCGGGGAGCTGTTTTTT.

This clonotype has a handful of counts. The CDR3, as DNA: TGTGCCAGCAGTCAAACCGAGGCTACGCAGTATTTT. It encodes CASSQTEATQYF. The chain employs TRBV11-2 and TRBJ2-3; D is uncertain. Germline CDR1 is SGHAT and CDR2 is FQNNGV. The CDR3 is made up of 12 amino acids. The V end lost 6 bases, the J end lost 8 bases, and 12 bases lay between the germline ends.

The chain is built from TRBV20-1 and TRBJ2-1, with TRBD2 matching 8 bases. V gave up 0 bases and J gave up 4 bases; unmatched junction bases: 8. Germline lookup yields CDR1 DFQATT and CDR2 SNEGSKA (reference sequence). The CDR3 loop spans 16 amino acids. This CDR3 is CSARDFGGGLYNEQFF. The CDR3 DNA follows: TGCAGTGCTAGAGATTTCGGCGGGGGGTTATACAATGAGCAGTTCTTC.

This chain connects TRBV27 to TRBJ1-1, with 10 bases identical to TRBD1. V shed 4 bases, J shed 6 bases, and the junction held 8 bases outside the gene matches. Germline V lookup: CDR1 MNHEY, CDR2 SMNVEV (reference sequence). The CDR3 is 15 amino acids. Here the CDR3 reads CASSSTGQGPPEAFF. The DNA for the CDR3 is TGTGCCAGCAGTTCGACGGGACAGGGGCCCCCTGAAGCTTTCTTT.

The chain joins TRBV3-1 to TRBJ2-2; D is uncertain. Trimming took 1 base from V and 10 from J, leaving 10 bases between them. The length of the CDR3 is 13 residues. CDR1 is LGHDT and CDR2 is YNNKEL in the germline V gene (reference sequence). CDR3: CASSQANPQELFF. CDR3 sequence (DNA): TGTGCCAGCAGCCAAGCGAACCCGCAGGAGCTGTTTTTT.

This clonotype has a handful of counts. This rearrangement joins TRBV20-1 to TRBJ2-3; TRBD1 is a possible D gene (6 bases). Looked up from germline, CDR1 is DFQATT and CDR2 is SNEGSKA (reference sequence). This CDR3 has 15 residues. V lost 6 bases and J lost 0, with 16 bases in between. As DNA, the CDR3 is TGCAGTGCCTTCGGACAGCGAACTAGCACAGATACGCAGTATTTT. Its translation is CSAFGQRTSTDTQYF.

This clonotype has only a few counts. This chain connects TRBV24-1 to TRBJ2-3, with D perhaps matching TRBD2 (5 bases). V lost 4 bases to trimming and J lost 5 bases, with 9 bases between them. The CDR3 has 13 amino acids. Germline CDR1 KGHDR, CDR2 SFDVKD. CDR3 sequence reads: CATSDRAGDTQYF. The CDR3 DNA reads as TGTGCCACCAGTGACCGGGCGGGAGATACGCAGTATTTT.

V usage is TRBV12-3 or TRBV12-4 and J usage is TRBJ2-7; 8 nucleotides align to TRBD2. V shed 4 bases and J 3 bases; nucleotides not matched to a gene: 8. The CDR3 length is 15 residues. This CDR3 is CASSSQAGARYEQYF. CDR3 DNA: TGTGCCAGCAGTTCCCAAGCGGGGGCCCGCTACGAGCAGTACTTC.

The chain is built from TRBV29-1 and TRBJ2-3; D is possibly TRBD1 (6 bases). Germline CDR1 and CDR2: SQVTM and ANQGSEA. The germline V and J ends were trimmed by 7 bases and 2 bases, with 13 bases remaining between them. The CDR3 consists of 13 residues. The DNA for the CDR3 is TGCAGCGCCCTAGGGGGTTCCACAGATACGCAGTATTTT. Protein sequence: CSALGGSTDTQYF.

The rearrangement links TRBV20-1 to TRBJ2-7, with no clear D. The CDR3 has 14 residues. V lost 6 bases and J 4 bases, leaving 19 bases between the germline ends. Germline lookup yields CDR1 DFQATT and CDR2 SNEGSKA (reference sequence). CDR3 coding DNA: TGCAGTGCCACCCCACCACAACGAAATTACGAGCAGTACTTC. Amino acids: CSATPPQRNYEQYF.

The chain's CDR3 is CASSLFRVNYEQYF. Here the CDR3 DNA reads TGTGCCAGCAGCTTATTCCGGGTCAACTACGAGCAGTACTTC. J is TRBJ2-7 and V is TRBV7-2; D uncertain. Germline CDR1 and CDR2: SGHTA and FQGNSA. Trimming took off 2 bases at V and 3 bases at J, with 11 bases between the two ends. The CDR3 sequence is 14 residues long.

This clonotype has only a few counts. V usage is TRBV29-1 and J usage is TRBJ1-1; D gene uncertain. This CDR3 has 10 residues. Per germline, CDR1 SQVTM and CDR2 ANQGSEA. V lost 7 bases and J 7 bases, leaving 10 bases between the germline ends. CDR3 amino acids: CSGAPDEAFF. The CDR3 DNA reads TGCAGCGGAGCCCCCGATGAAGCTTTCTTT.